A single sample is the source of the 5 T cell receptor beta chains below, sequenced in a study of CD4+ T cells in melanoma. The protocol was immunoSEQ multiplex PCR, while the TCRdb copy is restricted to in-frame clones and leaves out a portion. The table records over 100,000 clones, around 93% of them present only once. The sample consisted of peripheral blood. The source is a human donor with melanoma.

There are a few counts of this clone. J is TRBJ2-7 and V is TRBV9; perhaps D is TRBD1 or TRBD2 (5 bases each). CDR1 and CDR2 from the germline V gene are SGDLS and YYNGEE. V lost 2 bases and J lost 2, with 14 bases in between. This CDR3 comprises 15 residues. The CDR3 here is CASSVRDAKTYEQYF. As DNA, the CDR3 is TGTGCCAGCAGCGTCCGGGACGCAAAAACCTACGAGCAGTACTTC.

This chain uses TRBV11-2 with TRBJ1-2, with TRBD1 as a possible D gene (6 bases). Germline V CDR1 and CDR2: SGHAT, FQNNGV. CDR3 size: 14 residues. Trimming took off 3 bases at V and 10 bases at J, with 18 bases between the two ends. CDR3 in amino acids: CASSFRGAPLSYTF. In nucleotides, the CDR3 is TGTGCCAGCAGCTTCAGGGGAGCCCCCCTTTCCTACACCTTC.

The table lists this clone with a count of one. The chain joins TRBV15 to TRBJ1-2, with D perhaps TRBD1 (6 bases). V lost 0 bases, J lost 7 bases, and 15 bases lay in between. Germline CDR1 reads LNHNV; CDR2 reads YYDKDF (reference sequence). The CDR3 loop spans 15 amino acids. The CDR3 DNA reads TGTGCCACCAGCAGAGATTTTGGGGGCGACGGTGGCTACACCTTC. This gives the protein CATSRDFGGDGGYTF. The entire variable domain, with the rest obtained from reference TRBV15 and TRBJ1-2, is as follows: DAMVIQNPRYQVTQFGKPVTLSCSQTLNHNVMYWYQQKSSQAPKLLFHYYDKDFNNEADTPDNFQSRRPNTSFCFLDIRSPGLGDTAMYLCATSRDFGGDGGYTFGSGTRLTVV.

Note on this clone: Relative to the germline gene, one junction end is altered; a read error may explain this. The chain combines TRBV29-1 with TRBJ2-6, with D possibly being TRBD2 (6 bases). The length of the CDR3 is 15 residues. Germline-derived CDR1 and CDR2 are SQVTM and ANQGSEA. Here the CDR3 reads CSVDSAGSGANVLAF. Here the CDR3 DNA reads TGCAGCGTTGACAGCGCGGGGTCTGGGGCCAACGTCCTGGCTTTC.

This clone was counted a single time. The CDR3 bases are TGTGCCAGCGCGCCCCAGCTGAACACTGAAGCTTTCTTT. Translation: CASAPQLNTEAFF. V gene TRBV27 combines with J gene TRBJ1-1; D gene unclear. The CDR3 runs 13 residues. Trimming pared 8 bases from V and 0 bases from J, leaving 10 bases between. Germline V gene sequence: CDR1 MNHEY, CDR2 SMNVEV (reference sequence).